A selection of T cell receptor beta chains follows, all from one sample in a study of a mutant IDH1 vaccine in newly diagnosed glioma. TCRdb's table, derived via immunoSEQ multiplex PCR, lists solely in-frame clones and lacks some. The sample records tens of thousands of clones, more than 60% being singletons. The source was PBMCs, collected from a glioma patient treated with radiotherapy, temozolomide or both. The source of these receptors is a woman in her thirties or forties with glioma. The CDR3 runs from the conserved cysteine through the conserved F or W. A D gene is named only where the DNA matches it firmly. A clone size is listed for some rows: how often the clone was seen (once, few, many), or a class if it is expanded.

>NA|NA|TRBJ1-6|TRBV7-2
CASNEGNSPLHF
TGTGCCAGCAACGAGGGAAATTCACCCCTCCACTTT
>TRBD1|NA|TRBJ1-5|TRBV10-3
CAIGQGVAQPQHF
TGTGCCATCGGACAGGGGGTCGCTCAGCCCCAGCATTTT
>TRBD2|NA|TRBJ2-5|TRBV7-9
CASSLDSGGPVGTQYF
TGTGCCAGCAGCTTAGACAGCGGGGGGCCGGTGGGGACCCAGTACTTC
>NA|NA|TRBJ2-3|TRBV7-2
CASSLGAVLTDTQYF
TGTGCCAGCAGCTTAGGTGCCGTCTTAACAGATACGCAGTATTTT
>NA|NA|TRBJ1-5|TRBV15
CATSRDPGARNQPQHF
TGTGCCACCAGCAGAGATCCGGGGGCTAGAAATCAGCCCCAGCATTTT
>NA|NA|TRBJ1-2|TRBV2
CASSVLESRGYTF
TGTGCCAGCAGTGTTTTGGAGTCCCGTGGCTACACCTTC
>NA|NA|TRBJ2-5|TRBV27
CASSFRDPETQYF
TGTGCCAGCAGTTTTAGGGATCCAGAGACCCAGTACTTC
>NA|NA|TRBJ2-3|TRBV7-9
CASSSPVTDTQYF
TGTGCCAGCAGCTCCCCGGTGACAGATACGCAGTATTTT
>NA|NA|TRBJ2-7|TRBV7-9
CASSLDASSYEQYF
TGTGCCAGCAGCTTGGACGCCTCATCCTACGAGCAGTACTTC
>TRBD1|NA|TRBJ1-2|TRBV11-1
CASSADRVANYGYTF
TGTGCCAGCAGCGCAGACAGGGTTGCTAACTATGGCTACACCTTC
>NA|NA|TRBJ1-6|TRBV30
CAWNPGTLYNSPLHF
TGTGCCTGGAATCCCGGGACACTCTATAATTCACCCCTCCACTTT
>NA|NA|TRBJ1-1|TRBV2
CASSPQGLDEAFF
TGTGCCAGCAGTCCCCAAGGACTTGATGAAGCTTTCTTT
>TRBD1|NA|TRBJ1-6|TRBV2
CASSEALLTGNSPLHF
TGTGCCAGCAGTGAAGCGCTTCTGACAGGGAATTCACCCCTCCACTTT
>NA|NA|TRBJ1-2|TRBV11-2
CASSLDGVQAPNYGYTF
TGTGCCAGCAGCTTAGATGGGGTTCAGGCCCCTAACTATGGCTACACCTTC
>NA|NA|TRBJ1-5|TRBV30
CAWSGGKGSQPQHF
TGTGCCTGGAGTGGAGGTAAGGGGTCTCAGCCCCAGCATTTT
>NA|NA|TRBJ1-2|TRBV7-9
CASSPPIGTFYGYTF
TGTGCCAGCAGCCCCCCCATCGGGACGTTCTATGGCTACACCTTC
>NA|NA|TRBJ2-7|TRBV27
CASSPSFRLRTTFSLYEQYF
TGTGCCAGCAGTCCCTCGTTCCGGCTTCGAACGACATTTTCCCTTTACGAGCAGTACTTC
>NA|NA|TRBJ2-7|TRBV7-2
CASSNWALGDEQYF
TGTGCCAGCAGCAATTGGGCTTTAGGGGACGAGCAGTACTTC
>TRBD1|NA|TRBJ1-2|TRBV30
CAWTGGDSRPHGYTF
TGTGCCTGGACTGGGGGGGACAGTCGGCCGCATGGCTACACCTTC
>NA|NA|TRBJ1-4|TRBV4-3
CASSQAGAAEEKLFF
TGCGCCAGCAGCCAAGCGGGAGCGGCCGAAGAAAAACTGTTTTTT
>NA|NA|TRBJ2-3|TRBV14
CASSQNTLDTQYF
TGTGCCAGCAGCCAAAACACTCTAGATACGCAGTATTTT
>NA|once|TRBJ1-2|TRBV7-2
CASSPDRPYGYTF
TGTGCCAGCAGCCCGGACAGACCCTATGGCTACACCTTC
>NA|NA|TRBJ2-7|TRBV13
CASSTQDSYEQYF
TGTGCCAGCAGCACCCAGGACAGCTACGAGCAGTACTTC
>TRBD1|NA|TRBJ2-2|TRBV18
CASSPRQGADTGELFF
TGTGCCAGCTCGCCTCGACAGGGGGCCGACACCGGGGAGCTGTTTTTT
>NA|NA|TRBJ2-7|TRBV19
CASKETGTKSYEQYF
TGTGCCAGTAAAGAAACCGGGACAAAATCCTACGAGCAGTACTTC
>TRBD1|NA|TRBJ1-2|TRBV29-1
CSAPGQGEYGYTF
TGCAGCGCCCCCGGGCAGGGGGAGTATGGCTACACCTTC
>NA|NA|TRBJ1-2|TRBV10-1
CASGWDMGGYTF
TGCGCCAGCGGTTGGGACATGGGTGGCTACACCTTC
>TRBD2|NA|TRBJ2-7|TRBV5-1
CASSLASGGDYEQYF
TGCGCCAGCAGCTTGGCAAGCGGGGGCGACTACGAGCAGTACTTC
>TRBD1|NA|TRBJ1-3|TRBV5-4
CASSWGQGKIVSGNTIYF
TGTGCCAGCAGCTGGGGACAGGGGAAGATTGTATCTGGAAACACCATATATTTT
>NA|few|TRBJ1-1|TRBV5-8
CASTTFGVSWTEAFF
TGTGCCAGCACCACTTTCGGGGTGAGTTGGACTGAAGCTTTCTTT
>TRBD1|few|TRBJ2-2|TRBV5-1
CASSPGFTRQGARTGELFF
TGCGCCAGCAGCCCGGGTTTTACGAGACAGGGGGCACGAACCGGGGAGCTGTTTTTT
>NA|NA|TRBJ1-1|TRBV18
CASSPSQGSDTEAFF
TGTGCCAGCTCACCAAGCCAGGGGTCGGACACTGAAGCTTTCTTT
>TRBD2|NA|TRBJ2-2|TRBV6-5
CASNPSGGVAGELFF
TGTGCCAGCAACCCTAGCGGGGGGGTAGCCGGGGAGCTGTTTTTT
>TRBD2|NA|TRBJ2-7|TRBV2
CASRGGAAIEQYF
TGTGCCAGCAGGGGAGGGGCAGCAATCGAGCAGTACTTC
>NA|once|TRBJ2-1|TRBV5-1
CASSLGQSNEQFF
TGCGCCAGCAGCTTGGGACAGTCTAATGAGCAGTTCTTC
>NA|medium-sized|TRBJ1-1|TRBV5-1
CASSLRFNTEAFF
TGCGCCAGCAGCTTGAGGTTCAACACTGAAGCTTTCTTT
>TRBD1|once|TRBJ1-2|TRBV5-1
CASRRLQGATHGYTF
TGCGCCAGCAGACGACTTCAGGGGGCAACCCATGGCTACACCTTC
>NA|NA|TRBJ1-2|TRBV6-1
CASSAGFYGYTF
TGTGCCAGCAGTGCAGGGTTCTATGGCTACACCTTC
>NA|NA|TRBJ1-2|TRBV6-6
CASSYGGEGYTF
TGTGCCAGCAGTTACGGGGGAGAGGGCTACACCTTC